Listed below are T cell receptor beta chains from one sample, sequenced in a study of control samples from healthy donors and cancer patients. Sequencing was performed with immunoSEQ multiplex PCR; in TCRdb, only in-frame clones are kept and a portion is missing. The sample lists approximately 88,000 clones, roughly nine tenths occurring once. Sequences were obtained from blood. All receptors come from a woman younger than 45 in good health. Each CDR3 is given without its conserved first and last residue. The D gene is left open where the match is weak.

D	V	J	CDR3
.	TRBV29-1	TRBJ1-2	SVEWRQGSYT
.	TRBV11-3	TRBJ1-1	ASSLAPRGQVAEAF
.	TRBV3-1/TRBV3-2	TRBJ2-7	ASSQTATYEQY
TRBD1	TRBV9	TRBJ1-4	ASSGKTGEREKLF
TRBD1	TRBV11-2	TRBJ1-1	ASSSEGAGEAF
.	TRBV6-5	TRBJ2-2	ASRVAEDTGELF
TRBD1	TRBV18	TRBJ1-3	ASSPGQGGTIY
TRBD1	TRBV7-6	TRBJ1-5	ASSLGGGGGEPQH
TRBD2	TRBV7-3	TRBJ2-1	ASSFLAGGPGNEQF
.	TRBV7-8	TRBJ2-3	ASSLVGDYTDTQY
.	TRBV6-5	TRBJ1-1	ASSYSWGLNTEAF
.	TRBV6-1	TRBJ1-2	ASSDIPGAGGYT
TRBD2	TRBV5-1	TRBJ2-1	ASSLAASGALREQF
TRBD1	TRBV3-1/TRBV3-2	TRBJ1-2	ASSQDLGTGGIGGYT
.	TRBV7-6	TRBJ1-1	ASRGNTEAF
.	TRBV11-3	TRBJ2-1	ASSSRVNEQF
TRBD1	TRBV7-2	TRBJ1-2	ASSEIQGAYGYT
TRBD1	TRBV5-5	TRBJ1-3	ASSHRDRVPENTIY
.	TRBV9	TRBJ1-6	ASSVAARVGSPLH
TRBD1	TRBV5-1	TRBJ1-4	ASSAGQGAAVIEKLF
TRBD1	TRBV7-9	TRBJ1-5	ASSSQGQGFQPQH
.	TRBV5-4	TRBJ2-3	ASSLRTDTQY
.	TRBV5-4	TRBJ1-1	ASSQGQWNTEAF
TRBD2	TRBV30	TRBJ2-1	AWSTGGGYNEQF